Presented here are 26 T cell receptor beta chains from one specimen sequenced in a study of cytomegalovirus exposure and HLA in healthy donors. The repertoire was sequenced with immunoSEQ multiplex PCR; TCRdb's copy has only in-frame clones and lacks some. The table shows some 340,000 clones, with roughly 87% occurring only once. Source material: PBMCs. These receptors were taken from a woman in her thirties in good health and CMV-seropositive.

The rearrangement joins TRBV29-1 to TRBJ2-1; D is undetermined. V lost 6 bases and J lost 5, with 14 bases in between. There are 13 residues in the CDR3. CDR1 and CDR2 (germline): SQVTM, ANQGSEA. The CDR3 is CSVESGLDNEQFF. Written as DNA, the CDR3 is TGCAGCGTGGAATCGGGCCTGGACAATGAGCAGTTCTTC.

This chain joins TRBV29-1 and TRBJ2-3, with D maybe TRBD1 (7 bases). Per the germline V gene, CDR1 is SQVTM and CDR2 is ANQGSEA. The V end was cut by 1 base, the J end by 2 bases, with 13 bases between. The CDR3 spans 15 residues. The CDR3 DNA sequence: TGCAGCGTTGAAGGGGGCAGGGGGGCCACAGATACGCAGTATTTT. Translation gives CSVEGGRGATDTQYF.

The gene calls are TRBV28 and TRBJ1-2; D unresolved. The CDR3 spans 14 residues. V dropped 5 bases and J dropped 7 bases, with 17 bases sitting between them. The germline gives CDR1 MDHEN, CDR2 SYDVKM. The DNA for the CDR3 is TGTGCCAGCAGTCCCCCCGTATACGAGGCTGGCTACACCTTC. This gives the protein CASSPPVYEAGYTF.

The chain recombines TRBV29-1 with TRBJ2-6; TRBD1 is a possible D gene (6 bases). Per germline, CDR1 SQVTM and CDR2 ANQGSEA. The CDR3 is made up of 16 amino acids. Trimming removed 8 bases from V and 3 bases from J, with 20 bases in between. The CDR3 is CSLPRDIPFGANVLTF. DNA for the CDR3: TGCAGCCTCCCCCGGGACATCCCTTTTGGGGCCAACGTCCTGACTTTC.

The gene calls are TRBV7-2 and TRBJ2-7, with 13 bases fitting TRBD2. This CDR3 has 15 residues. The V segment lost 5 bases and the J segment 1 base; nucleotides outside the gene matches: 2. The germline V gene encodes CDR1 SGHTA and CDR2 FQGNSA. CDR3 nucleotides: TGTGCCAGCAGCCCACTAGCGGGAGGGTCCTACGAGCAGTACTTC. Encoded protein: CASSPLAGGSYEQYF.

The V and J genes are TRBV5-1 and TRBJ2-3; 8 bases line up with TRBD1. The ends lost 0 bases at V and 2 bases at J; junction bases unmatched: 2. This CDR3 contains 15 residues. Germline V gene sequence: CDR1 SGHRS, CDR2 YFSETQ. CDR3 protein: CASSLGQGTTDTQYF. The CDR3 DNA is TGCGCCAGCAGCTTGGGACAGGGGACCACAGATACGCAGTATTTT.

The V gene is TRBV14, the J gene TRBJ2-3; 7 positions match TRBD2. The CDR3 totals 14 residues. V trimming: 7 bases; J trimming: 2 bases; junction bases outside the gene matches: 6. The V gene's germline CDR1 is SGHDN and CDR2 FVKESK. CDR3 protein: CASTLADSTDTQYF. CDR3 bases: TGTGCCAGCACCCTAGCGGACTCCACAGATACGCAGTATTTT.

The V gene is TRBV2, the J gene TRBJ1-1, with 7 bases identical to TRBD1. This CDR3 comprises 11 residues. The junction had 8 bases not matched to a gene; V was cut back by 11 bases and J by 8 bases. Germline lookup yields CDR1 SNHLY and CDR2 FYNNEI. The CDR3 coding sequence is TGTGCCTACCAGGGGGACGTGGAAGCTTTCTTT. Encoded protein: CAYQGDVEAFF.

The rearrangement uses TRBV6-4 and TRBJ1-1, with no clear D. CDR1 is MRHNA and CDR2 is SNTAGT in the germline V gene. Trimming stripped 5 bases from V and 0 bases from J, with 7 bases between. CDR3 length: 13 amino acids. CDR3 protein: CASSWKMNTEAFF. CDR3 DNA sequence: TGTGCCAGCAGTTGGAAAATGAACACTGAAGCTTTCTTT.

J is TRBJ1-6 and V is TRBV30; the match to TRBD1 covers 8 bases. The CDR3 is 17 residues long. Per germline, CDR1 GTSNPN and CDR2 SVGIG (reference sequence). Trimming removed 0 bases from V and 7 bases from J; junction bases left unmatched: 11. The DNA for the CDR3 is TGTGCCTGGAGTGTACACGGGGGCGGGACAGGCAATTCACCCCTCCACTTT. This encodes CAWSVHGGGTGNSPLHF.

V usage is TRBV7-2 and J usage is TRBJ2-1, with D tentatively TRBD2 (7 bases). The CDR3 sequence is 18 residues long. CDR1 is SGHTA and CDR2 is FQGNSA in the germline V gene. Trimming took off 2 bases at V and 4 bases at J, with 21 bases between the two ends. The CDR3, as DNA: TGTGCCAGCAGCTTATTGGGCGGGGGCCCACTCCTTTACAATGAGCAGTTCTTC. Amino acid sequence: CASSLLGGGPLLYNEQFF.

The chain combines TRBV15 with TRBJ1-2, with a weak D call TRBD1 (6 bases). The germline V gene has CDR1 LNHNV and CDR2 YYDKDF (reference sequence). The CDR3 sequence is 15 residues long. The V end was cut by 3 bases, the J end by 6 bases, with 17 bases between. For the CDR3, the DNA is TGTGCCACCAGCAGGACAGATACAGGGCTCGATGGCTACACCTTC. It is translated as CATSRTDTGLDGYTF.

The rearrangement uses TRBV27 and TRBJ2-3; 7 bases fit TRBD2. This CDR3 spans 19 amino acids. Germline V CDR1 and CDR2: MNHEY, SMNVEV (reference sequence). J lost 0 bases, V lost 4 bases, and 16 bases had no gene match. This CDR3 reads CASSYLPLSSGASTDTQYF. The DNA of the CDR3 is TGTGCCAGCAGTTATTTACCCCTCTCGAGCGGGGCTAGCACAGATACGCAGTATTTT.

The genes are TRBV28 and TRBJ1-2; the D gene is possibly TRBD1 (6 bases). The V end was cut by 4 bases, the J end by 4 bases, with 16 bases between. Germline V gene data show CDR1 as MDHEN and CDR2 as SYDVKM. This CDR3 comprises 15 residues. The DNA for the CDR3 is TGTGCCAGCAGTTCAAAAACAGGGTGGCCCTATGGCTACACCTTC. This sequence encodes CASSSKTGWPYGYTF.

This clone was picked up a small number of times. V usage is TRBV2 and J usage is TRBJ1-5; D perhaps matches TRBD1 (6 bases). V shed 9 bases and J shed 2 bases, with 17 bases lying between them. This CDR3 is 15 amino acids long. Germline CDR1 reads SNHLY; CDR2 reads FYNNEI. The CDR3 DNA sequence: TGTGCCAGTAACCAACAGGGTTTGGGCAATCAGCCCCAGCATTTT. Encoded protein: CASNQQGLGNQPQHF.

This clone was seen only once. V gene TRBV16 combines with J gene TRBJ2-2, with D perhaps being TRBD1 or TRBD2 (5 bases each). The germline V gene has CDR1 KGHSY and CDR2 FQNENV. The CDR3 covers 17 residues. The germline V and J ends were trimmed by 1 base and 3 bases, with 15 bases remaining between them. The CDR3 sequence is CASSQFLQARDTGELFF. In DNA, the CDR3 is TGTGCCAGCAGCCAATTCCTACAGGCGCGGGACACCGGGGAGCTGTTTTTT.

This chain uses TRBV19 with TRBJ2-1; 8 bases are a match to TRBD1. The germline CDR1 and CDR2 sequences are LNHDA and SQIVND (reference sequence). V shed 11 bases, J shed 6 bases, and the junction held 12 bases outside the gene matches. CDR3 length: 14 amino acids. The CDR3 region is CAAIPGQASNEQFF. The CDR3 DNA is TGTGCCGCAATACCGGGACAGGCTTCCAATGAGCAGTTCTTC. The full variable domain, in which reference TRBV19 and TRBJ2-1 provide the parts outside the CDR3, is DGGITQSPKYLFRKEGQNVTLSCEQNLNHDAMYWYRQDPGQGLRLIYYSQIVNDFQKGDIAEGYSVSREKKESFPLTVTSAQKNPTAFYLCAAIPGQASNEQFFGPGTRLTVL.

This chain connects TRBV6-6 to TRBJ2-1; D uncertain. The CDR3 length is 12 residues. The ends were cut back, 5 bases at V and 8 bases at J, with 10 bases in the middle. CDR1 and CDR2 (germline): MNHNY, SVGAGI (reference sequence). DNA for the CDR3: TGTGCCAGCAGTACCACTTGGGATGAGCAGTTCTTC. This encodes CASSTTWDEQFF.

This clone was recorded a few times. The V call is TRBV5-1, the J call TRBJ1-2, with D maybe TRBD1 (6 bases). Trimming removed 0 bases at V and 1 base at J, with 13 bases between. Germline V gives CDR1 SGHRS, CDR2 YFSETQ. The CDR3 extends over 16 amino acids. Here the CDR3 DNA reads TGCGCCAGCAGCTTGGAGGGGGACGGCTATAACTATGGCTACACCTTC. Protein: CASSLEGDGYNYGYTF.

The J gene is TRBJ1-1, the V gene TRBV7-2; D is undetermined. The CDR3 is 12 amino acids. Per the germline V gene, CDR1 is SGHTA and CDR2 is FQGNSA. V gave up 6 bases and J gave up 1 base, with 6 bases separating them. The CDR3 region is CASRRPNTEAFF. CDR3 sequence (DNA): TGTGCCAGCAGGAGACCGAACACTGAAGCTTTCTTT.

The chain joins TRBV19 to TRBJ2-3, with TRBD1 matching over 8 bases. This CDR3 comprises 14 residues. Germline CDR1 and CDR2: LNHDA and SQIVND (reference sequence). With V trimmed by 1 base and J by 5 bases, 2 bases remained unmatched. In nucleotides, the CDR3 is TGTGCCAGTAGTATAGGGGACAGGTTAGATACGCAGTATTTT. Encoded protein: CASSIGDRLDTQYF. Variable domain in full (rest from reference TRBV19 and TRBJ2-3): DGGITQSPKYLFRKEGQNVTLSCEQNLNHDAMYWYRQDPGQGLRLIYYSQIVNDFQKGDIAEGYSVSREKKESFPLTVTSAQKNPTAFYLCASSIGDRLDTQYFGPGTRLTVL.

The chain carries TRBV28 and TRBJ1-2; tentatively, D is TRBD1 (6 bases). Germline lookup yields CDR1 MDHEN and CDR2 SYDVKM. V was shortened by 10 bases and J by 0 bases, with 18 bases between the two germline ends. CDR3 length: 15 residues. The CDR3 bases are TGTGCCATAACGACAGGCCTTATAGCTAACTATGGCTACACCTTC. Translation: CAITTGLIANYGYTF.

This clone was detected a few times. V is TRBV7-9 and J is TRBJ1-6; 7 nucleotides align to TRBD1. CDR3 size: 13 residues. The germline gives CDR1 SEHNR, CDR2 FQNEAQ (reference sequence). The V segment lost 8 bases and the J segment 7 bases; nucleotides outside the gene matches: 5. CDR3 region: CASCTTGNSPLHF. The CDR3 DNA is TGTGCCAGCTGCACGACAGGGAATTCACCCCTCCACTTT.

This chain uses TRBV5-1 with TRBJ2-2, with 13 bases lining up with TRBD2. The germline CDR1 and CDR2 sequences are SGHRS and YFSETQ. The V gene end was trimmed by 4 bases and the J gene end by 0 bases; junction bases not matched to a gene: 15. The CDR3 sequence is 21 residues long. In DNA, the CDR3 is TGCGCCAGCAGCATAACGTTCACTAGCGGGAGGGTGTTTTCGAACACCGGGGAGCTGTTTTTT. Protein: CASSITFTSGRVFSNTGELFF.

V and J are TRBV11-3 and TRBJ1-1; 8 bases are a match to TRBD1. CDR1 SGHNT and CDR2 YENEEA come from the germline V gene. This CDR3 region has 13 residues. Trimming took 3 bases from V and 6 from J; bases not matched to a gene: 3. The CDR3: CASSFQGAAEAFF. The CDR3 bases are TGTGCCAGCAGCTTTCAGGGGGCGGCTGAAGCTTTCTTT.

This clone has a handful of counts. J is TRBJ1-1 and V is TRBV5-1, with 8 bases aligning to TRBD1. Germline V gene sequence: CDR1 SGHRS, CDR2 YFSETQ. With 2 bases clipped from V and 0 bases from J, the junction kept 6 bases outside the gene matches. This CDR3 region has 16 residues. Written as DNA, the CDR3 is TGCGCCAGCAGCTTCGACTGGGGACAGGTGAACACTGAAGCTTTCTTT. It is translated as CASSFDWGQVNTEAFF.